One and the same sample provided the 26 T cell receptor beta chains below, sequenced in a study of technical replicates of blood from a few donors. The assay was immunoSEQ multiplex PCR, and TCRdb's table has in-frame clones only and misses some. This sample has 95,000 to 100,000 clones; roughly 95% occur once, and the top ten carry 0.21%. Sequenced: T cells isolated from PBMCs. The receptor source for this set is a human donor in good health.

The chain uses TRBV5-1 and TRBJ2-2, with a possible D match to TRBD2 (5 bases). There are 18 residues in the CDR3. The germline V gene encodes CDR1 SGHRS and CDR2 YFSETQ. V lost 1 base to trimming and J lost 0 bases, with 16 bases between them. CDR3 bases: TGCGCCAGCAGCTTGAGGGTTTCGGGATTCGCGAACACCGGGGAGCTGTTTTTT. Translated: CASSLRVSGFANTGELFF.

This chain links TRBV5-5 with TRBJ2-3, with D unclear. Germline-derived CDR1 and CDR2 are SGHKS and YYEKEE (reference sequence). V was trimmed by 4 bases and J by 0 bases, leaving 18 bases between them. The CDR3 is 17 amino acids. In DNA form, the CDR3 reads TGTGCCAGCAGCCCGAGTCTCGTAAGCCGTAGCACAGATACGCAGTATTTT. Encoded protein: CASSPSLVSRSTDTQYF.

This chain links TRBV7-2 with TRBJ1-4; weak D call: TRBD1 (6 bases). This CDR3 region has 14 residues. Germline V gene sequence: CDR1 SGHTA, CDR2 FQGNSA. The V end lost 5 bases, the J end lost 7 bases, and 14 bases lay between the germline ends. CDR3 sequence: CASSPGGRSEKLFF. CDR3 sequence (DNA): TGTGCCAGCAGCCCGGGGGGCAGAAGTGAAAAACTGTTTTTT.

V usage is TRBV6-1 and J usage is TRBJ1-1; no clear D. The CDR3 runs to 8 residues. CDR1 MNHNS and CDR2 SASEGT come from the germline V gene. CDR3: CRSTEAFF. In DNA, the CDR3 is TGTCGTAGCACTGAAGCTTTCTTT.

The genes are TRBV27 and TRBJ1-2; tentative D call: TRBD1 (6 bases). Germline loops: CDR1 MNHEY, CDR2 SMNVEV (reference sequence). This CDR3 is 15 amino acids long. Trimming left V 4 bases short and J 0 bases short, with 12 bases between. The CDR3 here is CASSSGTRANYGYTF. CDR3 coding DNA: TGTGCCAGCAGTTCCGGGACACGGGCTAACTATGGCTACACCTTC.

The V and J genes are TRBV19 and TRBJ1-2; TRBD1 matches at 7 bases. V trimming: 5 bases; J trimming: 8 bases; junction bases outside the gene matches: 11. The CDR3 length is 14 residues. CDR1 LNHDA and CDR2 SQIVND come from the germline V gene (reference sequence). CDR3 loop: CASSPRGKTGGYTF. CDR3 nucleotide sequence: TGTGCCAGTAGTCCCCGGGGGAAGACAGGGGGCTACACCTTC. Filled out from reference TRBV19 and TRBJ1-2, the complete variable domain reads DGGITQSPKYLFRKEGQNVTLSCEQNLNHDAMYWYRQDPGQGLRLIYYSQIVNDFQKGDIAEGYSVSREKKESFPLTVTSAQKNPTAFYLCASSPRGKTGGYTFGSGTRLTVV.

The chain employs TRBV5-1 and TRBJ2-2, with a possible D match to TRBD2 (6 bases). CDR3 length equals 14 residues. The germline CDR1 and CDR2 sequences are SGHRS and YFSETQ. V was trimmed by 4 bases and J by 4 bases, leaving 11 bases between them. This CDR3 reads CASSRLGGTGELFF. As DNA, the CDR3 is TGCGCCAGCAGCCGATTGGGGGGCACCGGGGAGCTGTTTTTT.

In DNA form, the CDR3 reads TGCGCCAGCAGTGAGTTGTCTAGCTCCTACAATGAGCAGTTCTTC. It specifies CASSELSSSYNEQFF. This chain connects TRBV10-1 to TRBJ2-1; D remains unclear. The length of the CDR3 is 15 residues. V was clipped by 1 base and J by 0 bases, with 7 bases between them. CDR1 WNHNN and CDR2 SYGVQD come from the germline V gene (reference sequence).

The chain carries TRBV29-1 and TRBJ1-2; D is possibly TRBD1 (6 bases). CDR1 is SQVTM, CDR2 ANQGSEA, per germline. The V gene lost 7 bases and the J gene lost 0 bases, with 21 bases spanning the gap. This CDR3 region has 16 residues. CDR3: CSAGTENRVSNYGYTF. The DNA of the CDR3 is TGCAGCGCAGGAACCGAGAACAGGGTTTCTAACTATGGCTACACCTTC. The whole variable domain, remainder taken from reference TRBV29-1 and TRBJ1-2, is SAVISQKPSRDICQRGTSLTIQCQVDSQVTMMFWYRQQPGQSLTLIATANQGSEATYESGFVIDKFPISRPNLTFSTLTVSNMSPEDSSIYLCSAGTENRVSNYGYTFGSGTRLTVV.

The chain has TRBV19 and TRBJ2-1; 8 nucleotides match TRBD2. Germline CDR1 reads LNHDA; CDR2 reads SQIVND (reference sequence). The CDR3 is 14 amino acids. Trimming removed 6 bases from V and 4 bases from J; junction bases left unmatched: 5. The CDR3 DNA reads TGTGCCAGTAGACGGCGGGAGGCTTACAATGAGCAGTTCTTC. Amino acid sequence: CASRRREAYNEQFF.

V usage is TRBV2 and J usage is TRBJ2-3, with 12 bases that match TRBD2. The CDR3 is made up of 15 amino acids. V was clipped by 6 bases and J by 4 bases; unmatched bases: 5. CDR1 and CDR2 (germline): SNHLY, FYNNEI. The CDR3 DNA reads as TGTGCCAGCAGGATGCTAGCGGGGGGGCCAGATACGCAGTATTTT. Translation: CASRMLAGGPDTQYF.

This chain links TRBV6-6 with TRBJ1-4, with D uncertain. The germline V and J ends were trimmed by 0 bases and 5 bases, with 10 bases remaining between them. The V gene's germline CDR1 is MNHNY and CDR2 SVGAGI (reference sequence). The CDR3 has 15 residues. CDR3 amino acids: CASSYSSRVNEKLFF. CDR3 coding DNA: TGTGCCAGCAGTTACTCGAGTCGAGTAAATGAAAAACTGTTTTTT.

This chain uses TRBV19 with TRBJ2-3; D perhaps matches TRBD2 (5 bases). This CDR3 region has 16 residues. The V gene's germline CDR1 is LNHDA and CDR2 SQIVND (reference sequence). The V and J ends lost 3 bases and 1 base respectively, with 14 bases between them. The CDR3 region is CASSMLSSRGTDTQYF. The CDR3 DNA is TGTGCCAGTAGTATGTTATCTAGCCGTGGCACAGATACGCAGTATTTT.

The gene calls are TRBV29-1 and TRBJ2-7; 7 bases agree with TRBD1. Unmatched junction bases numbered 7, after V lost 5 bases and J lost 9 bases. The V gene's germline CDR1 is SQVTM and CDR2 ANQGSEA. The CDR3 runs to 11 residues. The CDR3 loop reads CSVIQGPGQYF. In nucleotides, the CDR3 is TGCAGCGTTATACAGGGGCCTGGGCAGTACTTC.

The chain's CDR3 is CASSFWGRGGYEQYF. CDR3 coding DNA: TGTGCCAGCAGCTTTTGGGGGCGGGGGGGCTACGAGCAGTACTTC. V usage is TRBV5-6 and J usage is TRBJ2-7, with 9 positions matching TRBD2. This CDR3 is built from 15 residues. V was clipped by 2 bases and J by 3 bases; unmatched bases: 6. Germline values: CDR1 SGHDT, CDR2 YYEEEE.

The CDR3 sequence is CSVEWTGTGTEAFF. CDR3 in DNA: TGCAGCGTTGAGTGGACAGGTACCGGCACTGAAGCTTTCTTT. J is TRBJ1-1 and V is TRBV29-1; TRBD1 aligns across 7 bases. This CDR3 region has 14 residues. Germline-derived CDR1 and CDR2 are SQVTM and ANQGSEA. J gave up 4 bases and V 3 bases, and 8 bases lay outside the gene matches.

The genes are TRBV7-9 and TRBJ2-7; D possibly corresponds to TRBD1 (5 bases). V lost 4 bases and J 5 bases, leaving 18 bases between the germline ends. Germline CDR1 SEHNR, CDR2 FQNEAQ (reference sequence). CDR3 length: 15 amino acids. The CDR3, as DNA: TGTGCCAGCAGCTCCCCATGGGAATCAGGGAACGAGCAGTACTTC. Translating it yields CASSSPWESGNEQYF.

The V gene is TRBV9, the J gene TRBJ1-2; D gene uncertain. The germline V gene has CDR1 SGDLS and CDR2 YYNGEE. This CDR3 comprises 17 residues. V lost 2 bases and J lost 2, with 19 bases in between. The CDR3 bases are TGTGCCAGCAGCGTCAGGAGTCGGCGGGAAACCAACTATGGCTACACCTTC. It translates to CASSVRSRRETNYGYTF.

This chain links TRBV18 with TRBJ1-2; D remains ambiguous. V dropped 3 bases and J dropped 2 bases, with 7 bases sitting between them. From germline, CDR1 is KGHSH and CDR2 LQKENI. The CDR3 covers 13 residues. In DNA, the CDR3 is TGTGCCAGCTCACCGCAGGAAAACTATGGCTACACCTTC. Translated, it gives CASSPQENYGYTF.

The genes are TRBV27 and TRBJ2-3, with no clear D. This CDR3 contains 15 residues. The germline gives CDR1 MNHEY, CDR2 SMNVEV (reference sequence). The ends were cut back, 3 bases at V and 1 base at J, with 11 bases in the middle. CDR3 DNA: TGTGCCAGCAGTTTCCCCTCGGGTGGCACAGATACGCAGTATTTT. Amino acid sequence: CASSFPSGGTDTQYF.

The chain uses TRBV18 and TRBJ2-1, with TRBD2 matching over 10 bases. Germline-derived CDR1 and CDR2 are KGHSH and LQKENI. With 5 bases clipped from V and 4 bases from J, the junction kept 8 bases outside the gene matches. There are 16 residues in the CDR3. The CDR3 loop reads CASSGLLAGEYNEQFF. The CDR3 nucleotides are TGTGCCAGCTCAGGGCTGCTAGCGGGAGAGTACAATGAGCAGTTCTTC.

This clone was detected once. The chain's CDR3 is CASSQVAEETQYF. CDR3 DNA: TGTGCCAGCAGCCAAGTGGCGGAAGAGACCCAGTACTTC. The chain recombines TRBV4-2 with TRBJ2-5; unclear D gene. The CDR3 runs 13 residues. Trimming cost V 1 base and J 3 bases, with 6 bases left between them. Germline values: CDR1 LGHNA, CDR2 YNFKEQ.

This chain uses TRBV28 with TRBJ2-5, with 9 bases identical to TRBD2. Germline loops: CDR1 MDHEN, CDR2 SYDVKM. V shed 10 bases, J shed 0 bases, and the junction held 9 bases outside the gene matches. The CDR3 sequence is 15 residues long. CDR3 sequence (DNA): TGTGCCACGGCCAGCGGGGGGTCGTACCAAGAGACCCAGTACTTC. As protein: CATASGGSYQETQYF.

The chain links TRBV29-1 to TRBJ2-7; 10 bases align to TRBD1. Germline values: CDR1 SQVTM, CDR2 ANQGSEA. The V segment lost 4 bases and the J segment 3 bases; nucleotides outside the gene matches: 9. This CDR3 has 15 amino acids. Here the CDR3 reads CSVALGQGTFYEQYF. CDR3 bases: TGCAGCGTTGCTTTGGGACAGGGGACATTCTACGAGCAGTACTTC.

V usage is TRBV28 and J usage is TRBJ2-7, with TRBD1 matching over 9 bases. Germline values: CDR1 MDHEN, CDR2 SYDVKM. V dropped 5 bases and J dropped 3; count of bases not matched to a gene: 11. This CDR3 is built from 16 residues. CDR3 protein: CASSHLTGTGNYEQYF. CDR3 in DNA: TGTGCCAGCAGTCACCTCACCGGGACAGGGAACTACGAGCAGTACTTC.

The chain is built from TRBV4-1 and TRBJ1-1; D call uncertain. The V gene lost 1 base and the J gene lost 0 bases, with 15 bases spanning the gap. CDR1 and CDR2 (germline): MGHRA, YSYEKL. The CDR3 covers 17 residues. CDR3 nucleotide sequence: TGCGCCAGCAGCCAAGCTTTCCAGGCGATTTTGAACACTGAAGCTTTCTTT. This codes for CASSQAFQAILNTEAFF.